The 16 T cell receptor beta chains below all came from one sample that was sequenced in a study of blood T cell repertoires in COVID-19. Sequencing used immunoSEQ multiplex PCR; TCRdb keeps in-frame clones, though not all of them. The sample comprises hundreds of thousands of clones, roughly 76% of which are singletons, and around 7.5% rests with the top ten. The sequenced sample was peripheral blood. The receptors here all came from a woman at least 80 years old with COVID-19, enrolled during active disease.

The rearrangement joins TRBV28 to TRBJ1-6, with 8 bases fitting TRBD1. The CDR3 covers 14 residues. Germline V gives CDR1 MDHEN, CDR2 SYDVKM. The V and J ends lost 6 bases and 10 bases, in that order; junction bases with no gene match: 8. The CDR3 region has the DNA TGTGCCAGCAGCCGGGGGACAGGCCGCTCACCCCTCCACTTT. Translated, it gives CASSRGTGRSPLHF. Based on the CDR3 plus reference TRBV28 and TRBJ1-6, the full variable domain is DVKVTQSSRYLVKRTGEKVFLECVQDMDHENMFWYRQDPGLGLRLIYFSYDVKMKEKGDIPEGYSVSREKKERFSLILESASTNQTSMYLCASSRGTGRSPLHFGNGTRLTVT.

CDR3 DNA sequence: TGTGCCAGCAGCGCGGACAGAATCTATGGCTACACCTTC. Protein: CASSADRIYGYTF. This chain connects TRBV6-6 to TRBJ1-2; maybe TRBD1 (6 bases). The germline V gene encodes CDR1 MNHNY and CDR2 SVGAGI (reference sequence). This CDR3 is built from 13 residues. V lost 6 bases to trimming and J lost 4 bases, with 12 bases between them.

J is TRBJ1-2 and V is TRBV6-5; D is perhaps TRBD1 (6 bases). The CDR3 has 11 amino acids. The V gene's germline CDR1 is MNHEY and CDR2 SVGAGI. With 6 bases removed from V and 7 bases from J, the gap between germline ends came to 9 bases. Here the CDR3 DNA reads TGTGCCAGCAGGACAGGAGGTGGCTACACCTTC. Protein: CASRTGGGYTF.

The rearrangement uses TRBV2 and TRBJ1-5; D call uncertain. From germline, CDR1 is SNHLY and CDR2 FYNNEI. The CDR3 covers 14 residues. V lost 5 bases to trimming and J lost 0 bases, with 8 bases between them. CDR3 amino acids: CASSHDYSNQPQHF. CDR3 bases: TGTGCCAGCAGTCATGACTATAGCAATCAGCCCCAGCATTTT.

The gene calls are TRBV7-3 and TRBJ2-2; D remains ambiguous. The V end lost 6 bases, the J end lost 4 bases, and 15 bases lay between the germline ends. This CDR3 has 15 amino acids. Per the germline V gene, CDR1 is SGHTA and CDR2 is FQGTGA. CDR3 in amino acids: CASSPNSPSTGELFF. CDR3 DNA: TGTGCCAGCAGTCCCAACAGTCCCTCCACCGGGGAGCTGTTTTTT.

This clone came up a few times. The rearrangement joins TRBV10-3 to TRBJ1-1, with D tentatively TRBD1 (6 bases). The CDR3 sequence is 13 residues long. Germline lookup yields CDR1 ENHRY and CDR2 SYGVKD. The ends were cut back, 9 bases at V and 1 base at J, with 12 bases in the middle. This CDR3 reads CAIGQFANTEAFF. Here the CDR3 DNA reads TGTGCCATAGGACAGTTTGCGAACACTGAAGCTTTCTTT.

The J gene is TRBJ2-5, the V gene TRBV28, with TRBD2 matching 13 bases. The CDR3 is 15 residues long. With 6 bases clipped from V and 5 bases from J, the junction kept 6 bases outside the gene matches. Germline CDR1 reads MDHEN; CDR2 reads SYDVKM. This CDR3 is CASRPGTSGIETQYF. Written as DNA, the CDR3 is TGTGCCAGCAGACCCGGGACTAGCGGGATCGAGACCCAGTACTTC. The complete variable domain, with remaining parts taken from reference TRBV28 and TRBJ2-5, reads DVKVTQSSRYLVKRTGEKVFLECVQDMDHENMFWYRQDPGLGLRLIYFSYDVKMKEKGDIPEGYSVSREKKERFSLILESASTNQTSMYLCASRPGTSGIETQYFGPGTRLLVL.

The rearrangement links TRBV3-1 (or the pseudogene TRBV3-2) to TRBJ1-1, with unresolved D. The V end lost 5 bases, the J end lost 3 bases, and 7 bases lay between the germline ends. CDR1 and CDR2 (germline): LGHDT, YNNKEL (reference sequence). This CDR3 has 12 residues. As DNA, the CDR3 is TGTGCCAGCAGCTCCCGGGACACTGAAGCTTTCTTT. Protein product: CASSSRDTEAFF.

This clone was picked up one time. The CDR3 here is CASSPLEYEQYF. Here the CDR3 DNA reads TGTGCCAGCTCCCCTCTTGAGTACGAGCAGTACTTC. The chain joins TRBV2 to TRBJ2-7; no clear D gene. The V gene's germline CDR1 is SNHLY and CDR2 FYNNEI. This CDR3 is 12 amino acids long. Trimming took off 8 bases at V and 4 bases at J, with 12 bases between the two ends.

Here the CDR3 DNA reads TGTGCCAGCAGTCGCATGGCGGCAGACACCGGGGAGCTGTTTTTT. Its translation: CASSRMAADTGELFF. V gene TRBV6-4 combines with J gene TRBJ2-2, with no clear D. Germline-derived CDR1 and CDR2 are MRHNA and SNTAGT. Trimming removed 5 bases at V and 3 bases at J, with 13 bases between. The CDR3 is 15 residues long.

The chain combines TRBV27 with TRBJ1-5, with D hard to call. The length of the CDR3 is 14 residues. Germline-derived CDR1 and CDR2 are MNHEY and SMNVEV (reference sequence). V lost 6 bases, J lost 0 bases, and 9 bases lay in between. This CDR3 reads CASSLGYSNQPQHF. For the CDR3, the DNA is TGTGCCAGCAGCCTAGGCTATAGCAATCAGCCCCAGCATTTT.

Concerning this clone: The junction and the germline gene differ at one end; a read error may be behind it. This chain joins TRBV19 and TRBJ1-5; D gene uncertain. The CDR3 loop spans 15 amino acids. The germline V gene has CDR1 LNHDA and CDR2 SQIVND (reference sequence). CDR3 amino acids: CASSIGLEGDQPQHF. The CDR3 DNA reads as TGTGCCAGTAGTATAGGACTAGAGGGCGATCAACCCCAGCATTTT.

The CDR3 nucleotides are TGTGCCATCAGTGGGGGACTAGCGAGCACAGATACGCAGTATTTT. As protein: CAISGGLASTDTQYF. The V and J genes are TRBV10-3 and TRBJ2-3, with 10 bases aligning to TRBD2. The germline gives CDR1 ENHRY, CDR2 SYGVKD. The CDR3 contains 15 residues. Trimming took 4 bases from V and 0 from J; bases not matched to a gene: 1.

The chain couples TRBV7-3 to TRBJ1-2; D gene uncertain. The V gene's germline CDR1 is SGHTA and CDR2 FQGTGA. The CDR3 spans 16 residues. V lost 1 base, J lost 4 bases, and 16 bases lay in between. The CDR3 DNA reads TGTGCCAGCAGCTTAAGTCCAGGACTAACGGGCTATGGCTACACCTTC. This sequence encodes CASSLSPGLTGYGYTF. Full variable domain (outside the CDR3, taken from reference TRBV7-3 and TRBJ1-2): GAGVSQTPSNKVTEKGKYVELRCDPISGHTALYWYRQSLGQGPEFLIYFQGTGAADDSGLPNDRFFAVRPEGSVSTLKIQRTERGDSAVYLCASSLSPGLTGYGYTFGSGTRLTVV.

The CDR3: CASSQGGGGAEAFF. Written as DNA, the CDR3 is TGTGCCAGCAGCCAAGGAGGGGGAGGGGCTGAAGCTTTCTTT. V and J are TRBV3-1 (or the pseudogene TRBV3-2) and TRBJ1-1; possibly TRBD1 for D (6 bases). There are 14 residues in the CDR3. Trimming stripped 1 base from V and 6 bases from J, with 12 bases between. The V gene's germline CDR1 is LGHDT and CDR2 YNNKEL (reference sequence).

V usage is TRBV12-3 or TRBV12-4 and J usage is TRBJ2-7, with 7 bases aligning to TRBD1. V lost 6 bases to trimming and J lost 7 bases; unmatched junction nucleotides: 6. CDR3 length equals 12 residues. CDR3 protein: CASSPTGLEQYF. CDR3 sequence (DNA): TGTGCCAGCAGCCCGACAGGGTTGGAGCAGTACTTC.